This TCR beta chain appears in the sequencing data of a study of T cells of healthy individuals listed by TCRdb under 2018. This clonotype was recorded many times. The clone's antigen remains unknown. No base qualities exist here, and no much larger clone lies one base off it. Library construction relied on 5' RACE. The listed sequencing device is Illumina MiSeq. The raw public reads went through TCRdb reprocessing: fastp at Q25, MiXCR clone calling, in-frame beta chains kept. Rows with a matching CDR3 protein are joined into one entry that keeps the most common DNA and genes. The sample table contains just over 40,000 distinct CDR3 sequences; only one count was recorded for about 4.2% of them. The ten largest clones capture more than 8% of the sample. Taken from cysteine to phenylalanine, the CDR3 has 16 residues. This entry keeps only the CDR3 DNA: 48 bases, framed from base 1. Via the germline V gene, CDR1 is SGHTA and CDR2 FQGNSA. V is reduced by 6 bases and J by 0 bases, leaving a spacing of 15 bases between them.

The chain uses TRBV7-2 and TRBJ1-5; TRBD1 is possibly the D segment (5 matching bases). This receptor was identified in a human donor in good health. The CDR3 protein is CASSYPAGVSNQPQHF. The DNA is TGTGCCAGCAGTTACCCAGCGGGGGTTAGCAATCAGCCCCAGCATTTT.